The text below deals with one T cell receptor (beta chain). The entry originates in a study of shared T cell receptors in the human thymus. The CDR3 has 15 residues. Germline V lookup: CDR1 PRHDT, CDR2 FYEKMQ (reference sequence). V shed 5 bases and J 3 bases; nucleotides not matched to a gene: 6. The method was immunoSEQ multiplex PCR; TCRdb's version includes in-frame clones alone and lacks a portion of them. The sample records about 500,000 clones, 75% to 85% being singletons. The same data also contributed to another study, on human thymus T cells. From that second work: The source of the thymus tissue was resections taken during corrective heart surgery. Thymic and blood repertoires appeared to carry a bias in their V and J gene usage.

The TCR sequence derives from a boy under two years old with a congenital heart defect. Sequencing was done on a sample of thymocytes. V usage is TRBV13 and J usage is TRBJ2-1; 8 positions match TRBD2. The CDR3 loop is CASSLSRGDYNEQFF. In nucleotides, the CDR3 is TGTGCCAGCAGCCTCTCGCGGGGGGACTACAATGAGCAGTTCTTC.